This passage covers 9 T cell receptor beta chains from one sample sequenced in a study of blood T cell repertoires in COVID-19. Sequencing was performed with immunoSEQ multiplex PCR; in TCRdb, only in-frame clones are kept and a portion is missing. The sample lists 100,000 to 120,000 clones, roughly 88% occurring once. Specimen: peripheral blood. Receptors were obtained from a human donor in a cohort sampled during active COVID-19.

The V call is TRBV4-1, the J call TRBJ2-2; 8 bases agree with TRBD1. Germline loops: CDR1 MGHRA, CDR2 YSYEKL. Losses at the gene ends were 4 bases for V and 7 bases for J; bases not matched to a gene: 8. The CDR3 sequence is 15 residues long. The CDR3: CASSPSDREGGELFF. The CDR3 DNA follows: TGCGCCAGCAGCCCGTCGGACAGGGAAGGCGGGGAGCTGTTTTTT.

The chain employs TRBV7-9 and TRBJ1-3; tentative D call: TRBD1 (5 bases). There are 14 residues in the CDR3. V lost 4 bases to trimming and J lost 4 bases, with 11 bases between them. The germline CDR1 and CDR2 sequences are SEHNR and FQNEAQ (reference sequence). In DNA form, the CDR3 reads TGTGCCAGCAGCTCTGTCGGGGGAGGAAACACCATATATTTT. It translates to CASSSVGGGNTIYF.

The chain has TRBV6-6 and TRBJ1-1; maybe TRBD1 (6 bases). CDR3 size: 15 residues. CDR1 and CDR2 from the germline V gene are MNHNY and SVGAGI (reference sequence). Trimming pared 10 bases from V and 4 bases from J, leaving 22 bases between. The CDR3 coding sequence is TGTGCCACCTGGTTACAGGGCGGTTGGGGCACTGAAGCTTTCTTT. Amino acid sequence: CATWLQGGWGTEAFF.

The CDR3 DNA is TGCGCCAGCAGCCGTTCCGGACAGGAAAAAACTTTCTTT. Translation: CASSRSGQEKTFF. The rearrangement joins TRBV4-1 to TRBJ1-1, with 7 bases matching TRBD1. The germline V gene has CDR1 MGHRA and CDR2 YSYEKL. V lost 4 bases, J lost 12 bases, and 11 bases stayed unmatched. CDR3 size: 13 residues.

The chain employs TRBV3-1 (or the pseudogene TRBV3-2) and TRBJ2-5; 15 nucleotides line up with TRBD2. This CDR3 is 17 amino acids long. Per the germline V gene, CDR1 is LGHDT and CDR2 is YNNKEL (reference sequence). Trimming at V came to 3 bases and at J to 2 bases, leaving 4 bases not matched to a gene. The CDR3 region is CASSQRTSGRGQETQYF. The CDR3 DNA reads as TGTGCCAGCAGCCAGAGGACTAGCGGGAGGGGGCAAGAGACCCAGTACTTC.

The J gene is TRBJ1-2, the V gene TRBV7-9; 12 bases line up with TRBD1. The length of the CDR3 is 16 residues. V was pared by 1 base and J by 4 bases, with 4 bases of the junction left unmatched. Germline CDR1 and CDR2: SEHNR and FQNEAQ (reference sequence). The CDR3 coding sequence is TGTGCCAGCAGCTTAGAAGGGACAGGGGGCCGCTATGGCTACACCTTC. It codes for CASSLEGTGGRYGYTF.

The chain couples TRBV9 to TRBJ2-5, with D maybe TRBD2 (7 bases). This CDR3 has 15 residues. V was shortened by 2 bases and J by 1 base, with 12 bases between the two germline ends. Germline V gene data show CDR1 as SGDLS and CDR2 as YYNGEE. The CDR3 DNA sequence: TGTGCCAGCAGCGTGGGGGGGCGAGGCCAAGAGACCCAGTACTTC. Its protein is CASSVGGRGQETQYF.

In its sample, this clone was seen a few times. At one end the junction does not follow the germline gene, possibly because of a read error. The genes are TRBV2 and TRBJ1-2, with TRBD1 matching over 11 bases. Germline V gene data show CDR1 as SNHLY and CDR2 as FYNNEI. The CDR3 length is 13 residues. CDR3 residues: CASSEVGQGDLAF. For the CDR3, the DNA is TGTGCCAGCAGTGAAGTGGGACAGGGGGATTTGGCCTTC.

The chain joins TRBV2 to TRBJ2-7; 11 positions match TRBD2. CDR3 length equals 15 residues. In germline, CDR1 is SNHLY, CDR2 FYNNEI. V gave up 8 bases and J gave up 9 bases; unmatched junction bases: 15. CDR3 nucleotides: TGTGCCAGCTGTCGCGACGGGACTAGCGGCCTTGGGCAGTACTTC. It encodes CASCRDGTSGLGQYF.